This T cell receptor beta chain was profiled in a study of blood T cell repertoires in COVID-19. Whole-study context: The study drew acute and convalescent COVID-19 samples from the United States, Italy and Spain. The cDNA or gDNA used as material had been derived from T cells, B-cell-depleted T cells, or PBMCs.

This CDR3 has 18 residues. Germline trimming cut 2 bases from V and 0 bases from J; bases unmatched to any gene: 9. Original data processing: The assay estimated nucleated cells by amplifying reference gene primers. Here immunoSEQ multiplex PCR was the method, and the copy in TCRdb shows in-frame clones only, minus some. The DNA gave D and trimming, while V, J and clone size come from that table. Among 200,000 to 250,000 clones, around nine tenths were seen once, and the ten largest hold around 1.5%. Sequenced input: peripheral blood. The chain uses TRBV6-7 and TRBJ1-5; TRBD1 matches at 8 bases. TRBV6-7 is an open reading frame whose function is uncertain. The TCR sequence derives from a man aged 18 to 29 with active or convalescent COVID-19. The CDR3 loop reads CASSYQGQELYSNQPQHF. In DNA form, the CDR3 reads TGTGCCAGCAGTTACCAGGGACAGGAGCTGTATAGCAATCAGCCCCAGCATTTT.